This TCR beta chain derives from a study of blood T cell repertoires in COVID-19. Clones were sequenced by immunoSEQ multiplex PCR, and TCRdb holds only the in-frame ones, with some missing. The sample includes roughly 400,000 clones, nearly 90% of them seen just once. CDR1 is MNHEY, CDR2 SVGAGI, per germline. V dropped 7 bases and J dropped 7 bases, with 17 bases sitting between them. This CDR3 is 13 amino acids long. This clone was observed once. The source of this sequence is a woman younger than 35 who had been exposed to COVID-19. The sequencing sample was made of PBMCs or T cells enriched from blood (not recorded which). The chain has TRBV6-5 and TRBJ2-7; D might be TRBD2 (6 bases). The CDR3 protein is CASMGRGMGEQYF. CDR3 in DNA: TGTGCCAGCATGGGCCGGGGGATGGGGGAGCAGTACTTC.